The 19 T cell receptor beta chains given below trace back to one sample, sequenced in a study of T cell repertoires in cytomegalovirus infection. These receptors have no identified antigens. TCRdb re-called the reads through MiXCR, storing one row per CDR3 protein. The sample carries some 800,000 distinct CDR3 sequences, 25% to 35% recorded once. The material was cultured CD8+ T cells from PBMCs, obtained from culture after CMV antigen stimulation. These receptors were taken from a human donor in good health (CMV status not recorded). Some clones in this sample may be carry-over from other donors' samples.

This clonotype was recorded many times. V gene TRBV7-2 combines with J gene TRBJ2-3; 8 bases agree with TRBD1. This CDR3 is built from 15 residues. Germline loops: CDR1 SGHTA, CDR2 FQGNSA. J was trimmed by 3 bases and V by 1 base; bases with no gene match: 3. CDR3 loop: CASSLEGTGTDTQYF. The CDR3 DNA reads as TGTGCCAGCAGCTTAGAGGGGACAGGAACAGATACGCAGTATTTT.

CDR3 sequence reads: CASSFIGSYNEQFF. CDR3 DNA: TGTGCCAGCAGTTTCATAGGGTCCTACAATGAGCAGTTCTTC. The chain couples TRBV27 to TRBJ2-1, with D hard to call. This CDR3 is built from 14 residues. CDR1 MNHEY and CDR2 SMNVEV come from the germline V gene (reference sequence). Trimming left V 3 bases short and J 1 base short, with 7 bases between.

The chain links TRBV18 to TRBJ1-5, with D possibly being TRBD1 (5 bases). Germline loops: CDR1 KGHSH, CDR2 LQKENI. Trimming left V 3 bases short and J 0 bases short, with 12 bases between. The CDR3 extends over 16 amino acids. This CDR3 is CASSPRQTVSNQPQHF. Here the CDR3 DNA reads TGTGCCAGCTCACCTAGACAGACTGTTAGCAATCAGCCCCAGCATTTT.

Ten or more counts support this clonotype. As DNA, the CDR3 is TGTGCCAGCAGCTCCCCGACTAGCGGGGGGGCCTACAATGAGCAGTTCTTC. This codes for CASSSPTSGGAYNEQFF. The V call is TRBV7-2, the J call TRBJ2-1, with 14 nucleotides matching TRBD2. Per the germline V gene, CDR1 is SGHTA and CDR2 is FQGNSA. This CDR3 spans 17 amino acids. The V segment lost 4 bases and the J segment 2 bases; nucleotides outside the gene matches: 4.

This clonotype appeared a few times. The chain is built from TRBV7-2 and TRBJ2-1; D could derive from TRBD1 or TRBD2 (5 bases each). Trimming left V 0 bases short and J 8 bases short, with 17 bases between. Germline CDR1 SGHTA, CDR2 FQGNSA. CDR3 length equals 16 residues. DNA of the CDR3: TGTGCCAGCAGCTTAGCGCTAGGGACCCCCCGGGATGAGCAGTTCTTC. Encoded protein: CASSLALGTPRDEQFF.

V and J are TRBV24-1 and TRBJ2-7; D may be TRBD2 (6 bases). The CDR3 has 13 residues. Trimming took 4 bases from V and 6 from J, leaving 12 bases between them. The germline CDR1 and CDR2 sequences are KGHDR and SFDVKD. CDR3 bases: TGTGCCACCAGTGAGCGGGAACCCTTCGAGCAGTACGTC. This sequence encodes CATSEREPFEQYV.

A word on this clonotype: This clone may be a read error of a much larger clone one base away. V usage is TRBV7-2 and J usage is TRBJ2-2; a weak D match, TRBD2 (7 bases). Germline lookup yields CDR1 SGHTA and CDR2 FQGNSA. V shed 5 bases and J shed 4 bases, with 17 bases lying between them. The CDR3 consists of 16 residues. The CDR3 here is CASSPMGGASTGELFF. CDR3 nucleotides: TGTGCCAGCAGCCCCATGGGGGGGGCCAGCACCGGGGAGCTGTTTTTT.

J is TRBJ2-3 and V is TRBV28; unclear D gene. This CDR3 comprises 14 residues. CDR1 and CDR2 (germline): MDHEN, SYDVKM. V gave up 6 bases and J gave up 0 bases, with 10 bases separating them. In nucleotides, the CDR3 is TGTGCCAGCAGGTGGGGTCAGAGCACAGATACGCAGTATTTT. Amino acids: CASRWGQSTDTQYF.

V is TRBV27 and J is TRBJ2-6; D not certain. The CDR3 sequence is 15 residues long. Trimming took off 2 bases at V and 4 bases at J, with 9 bases between the two ends. The germline V gene encodes CDR1 MNHEY and CDR2 SMNVEV (reference sequence). The CDR3 nucleotides are TGTGCCAGCAGTTTAATACCGATAGGGGCCAACGTCCTGACTTTC. Its translation is CASSLIPIGANVLTF.

The chain joins TRBV11-2 to TRBJ2-3; 13 bases are shared with TRBD2. V shed 4 bases and J 5 bases; nucleotides not matched to a gene: 9. The germline V gene has CDR1 SGHAT and CDR2 FQNNGV. The CDR3 is 17 residues long. The CDR3 loop reads CASSSTGLAGDLDTQYF. In nucleotides, the CDR3 is TGTGCCAGCAGCTCTACCGGACTAGCGGGGGATCTAGATACGCAGTATTTT. The full variable domain, with the rest looked up from reference TRBV11-2 and TRBJ2-3, is EAGVAQSPRYKIIEKRQSVAFWCNPISGHATLYWYQQILGQGPKLLIQFQNNGVVDDSQLPKDRFSAERLKGVDSTLKIQPAKLEDSAVYLCASSSTGLAGDLDTQYFGPGTRLTVL.

This clonotype has a handful of counts. The chain employs TRBV10-3 and TRBJ2-7, with TRBD2 as a possible D gene (6 bases). Germline CDR1 is ENHRY and CDR2 is SYGVKD. The V and J ends lost 10 bases and 10 bases respectively, with 23 bases between them. CDR3 length: 13 amino acids. CDR3 sequence reads: CATPEGSPANQYF. The CDR3 nucleotides are TGTGCCACACCGGAGGGTAGCCCAGCGAACCAGTACTTC.

This clonotype was recorded many times. V and J are TRBV7-6 and TRBJ2-2; D ambiguous. V shed 2 bases and J shed 0 bases, with 10 bases lying between them. The germline gives CDR1 SGHVS, CDR2 FNYEAQ. The CDR3 extends over 16 amino acids. CDR3 in amino acids: CASSLIGLANTGELFF. CDR3 DNA: TGTGCCAGCAGCTTAATAGGGCTCGCGAACACCGGGGAGCTGTTTTTT.

This clonotype showed up just once. The chain carries TRBV14 and TRBJ2-4; perhaps TRBD1 as D (6 bases). The V end lost 1 base, the J end lost 8 bases, and 15 bases lay between the germline ends. The germline V gene encodes CDR1 SGHDN and CDR2 FVKESK. CDR3 length: 15 amino acids. The CDR3: CASSQGAGARHIQYF. The CDR3 DNA is TGTGCCAGCAGCCAAGGTGCAGGGGCGCGTCACATTCAGTACTTC.

In DNA form, the CDR3 reads TGTGCCAGCTCCGTTGCGGGAACAGATACGCAGTATTTT. Amino acids: CASSVAGTDTQYF. The rearrangement links TRBV6-1 to TRBJ2-3; D may be TRBD2 (6 bases). This CDR3 comprises 13 residues. V lost 8 bases and J 3 bases, leaving 12 bases between the germline ends. Germline CDR1 reads MNHNS; CDR2 reads SASEGT.

This chain joins TRBV9 and TRBJ1-5, with D tentatively TRBD1 (6 bases). There are 15 residues in the CDR3. Germline V gene lookup returns CDR1 SGDLS and CDR2 YYNGEE. Trimming cost V 3 bases and J 4 bases, with 14 bases left between them. The CDR3 coding sequence is TGTGCCAGCAGCGGGGGGCTCGATAATAATCAGCCCCAGCATTTT. It encodes CASSGGLDNNQPQHF. Full variable domain (rest looked up from reference TRBV9 and TRBJ1-5): DSGVTQTPKHLITATGQRVTLRCSPRSGDLSVYWYQQSLDQGLQFLIQYYNGEERAKGNILERFSAQQFPDLHSELNLSSLELGDSALYFCASSGGLDNNQPQHFGDGTRLSIL.

The chain is built from TRBV10-3 and TRBJ2-2, with TRBD1 identical over 7 bases. V was pared by 7 bases and J by 5 bases, with 7 bases of the junction left unmatched. Germline lookup yields CDR1 ENHRY and CDR2 SYGVKD. The CDR3 runs to 14 residues. CDR3 bases: TGTGCCATCATGCACCAGGGGGAGACCGGGGAGCTGTTTTTT. It specifies CAIMHQGETGELFF.

The CDR3 sequence is CATSYGSTGNTIYF. CDR3 nucleotide sequence: TGTGCCACCTCATACGGGTCTACTGGAAACACCATATATTTT. V usage is TRBV15 and J usage is TRBJ1-3; D remains ambiguous. CDR1 LNHNV and CDR2 YYDKDF come from the germline V gene (reference sequence). V was clipped by 8 bases and J by 2 bases, with 13 bases between them. CDR3 length equals 14 residues. The whole variable domain, filled in from reference TRBV15 and TRBJ1-3, reads DAMVIQNPRYQVTQFGKPVTLSCSQTLNHNVMYWYQQKSSQAPKLLFHYYDKDFNNEADTPDNFQSRRPNTSFCFLDIRSPGLGDTAMYLCATSYGSTGNTIYFGEGSWLTVV.

The chain recombines TRBV7-9 with TRBJ2-7, with D possibly TRBD1 on 6 matching bases. CDR3 length: 16 residues. Germline lookup yields CDR1 SEHNR and CDR2 FQNEAQ (reference sequence). V was pared by 0 bases and J by 0 bases, with 12 bases between. In DNA form, the CDR3 reads TGTGCCAGCAGCTTAGCGTACAGGGCCAACTCCTACGAGCAGTACTTC. Protein: CASSLAYRANSYEQYF.

This clonotype has only one observation. The chain uses TRBV7-9 and TRBJ2-5; 9 bases line up with TRBD2. The CDR3 is 13 residues long. Germline V gene sequence: CDR1 SEHNR, CDR2 FQNEAQ (reference sequence). DNA for the CDR3: TGTGGTAGTGGACTAGCGAGGGAAGAGACCCAGTACTTC. Translating gives CGSGLAREETQYF. Supplemented by reference TRBV7-9 and TRBJ2-5, the full variable domain reads DTGVSQNPRHKITKRGQNVTFRCDPISEHNRLYWYRQTLGQGPEFLTYFQNEAQLEKSRLLSDRFSAERPKGSFSTLEIQRTEQGDSAMYLCGSGLAREETQYFGPGTRLLVL.